This T cell receptor beta chain derives from a study of Graves' ophthalmopathy and Graves' hyperthyroidism. Study conclusions and caveats: The blood repertoire also included most expanded thyroid clonotypes above 0.001 frequency.

This clonotype occurred many times. Its antigen is undetermined. Losses at the gene ends were 6 bases for V and 3 bases for J; bases not matched to a gene: 6. This CDR3 has 14 residues. Germline V CDR1 and CDR2: SGDLS, YYNGEE. Enrollment excluded any patients with other autoimmune diseases, uncontrolled infections, pregnancy or lactation. Orbital computed tomography, together with clinical symptoms, serum thyroxine, TRAb and thyroid ultrasound, was used for diagnosis. Amplifying from RNA transcripts, the study obtained TCR beta CDR3 regions. Second-round multiplex PCR came after first-round RT-PCR with HTBI primers. TCRdb re-derived calls from the multiplex PCR reads in MiXCR, one entry per CDR3 protein. The top ten hold around 10% of the sample, which has over a million distinct CDR3 sequences, 35% to 40% seen once.

The chain is built from TRBV9 and TRBJ2-7; 10 positions agree with TRBD2. The TCR sequence derives from an adult man with Graves' hyperthyroidism. The sequencing input was peripheral blood or thyroid tissue (not recorded which). The CDR3 loop is CASNPGTSVYEQYF. The CDR3 nucleotides read TGTGCCAGCAACCCCGGGACTAGCGTCTACGAGCAGTACTTC.